The sequence of this T cell receptor (beta chain) was determined in a study of T cells expressing NK-cell markers. In the study overall: Sorted CD3+CD56+NKG2C+, CD3+CD56+NKG2C- and CD3+CD56-NKG2C+ T cells supplied TCR beta repertoires. General study results and limits: There were four donors in whom these clonotypes also led the CD3+CD56-NKG2C+ fraction. In about 6 donors, dominant NKG2C+ clonotypes were about 1.0-7.0% of CD8+ T cells. It was still unclear whether expanded NKG2C+ T cell clones were HCMV specific.

After re-calling the 5' RACE reads, TCRdb lists one entry per CDR3 protein, DNA absent. This repertoire includes roughly 280,000 distinct CDR3 sequences. The CDR3 spans 17 residues. Germline values: CDR1 MNHEY, CDR2 SVGAGI. With respect to this clonotype: What it binds is not known.

V is TRBV6-5 and J is TRBJ2-1; TCRdb lists TRBD1, though no DNA is available to test this call. The sequencing input was blood T cells: a sorted CD56 or NKG2C T cell subset, CD4+ or CD8+ T cells, or bulk PBMC T cells (not recorded which). This receptor was taken from a man younger than 30 in good health. CDR3 loop: CASSYSAGANSYNEQFF.